This TCR beta chain was captured in a study of identical twins. Using its own MiXCR run on the 5' RACE reads, TCRdb lists one record per CDR3 protein. The sample contains hundreds of thousands of distinct CDR3 sequences, about 12% of which appear only once. The germline V and J ends were trimmed by 0 bases and 4 bases, with 8 bases remaining between them. The CDR3 loop spans 14 amino acids. Germline CDR1 SGHRS, CDR2 YFSETQ. The sample was also reused in another study, on yellow fever vaccine responses in identical twins.

The TCR was taken from a woman aged 18 to 35 in good health. The sample taken for sequencing was PBMCs. The V gene is TRBV5-1, the J gene TRBJ2-1, with a possible D match to TRBD2 (6 bases). The CDR3 loop reads CASSLAREYNEQFF. The CDR3 DNA follows: TGCGCCAGCAGCTTGGCCCGGGAGTACAATGAGCAGTTCTTC.